This entry lists 21 T cell receptor beta chains sequenced from one sample in a study of blood T cell repertoires in COVID-19 (dated by TCRdb to 2020 to 2022). The method was the immunoSEQ multiplex PCR assay. Held by TCRdb, this immuneACCESS table contains in-frame sequences only and omits some clones. Under half of the omission traces to an unresolved V gene where checked; the cause of the rest is unknown. Across this sample there are about 180,000 clones, with roughly 89% seen only once. The ten largest clones capture 2% to 2.5% of the sample. Source material: PBMCs or T cells enriched from blood (not recorded which). Every receptor here comes from a woman between 40 and 55 years old with acute COVID-19.

The chain employs TRBV5-1 and TRBJ2-3, with a possible D match to TRBD2 (6 bases). The CDR3 is 12 amino acids. Germline CDR1 reads SGHRS; CDR2 reads YFSETQ. V shed 4 bases and J shed 4 bases, with 7 bases lying between them. In DNA form, the CDR3 reads TGCGCCAGCAGCCCGGGGGCAGATACGCAGTATTTT. Residues: CASSPGADTQYF.

As to this clone: Other DNA sequences in this specimen translate into the identical CDR3. This sequence joins TRBV6-4 and TRBJ1-1; the D is unclear. V dropped 0 bases and J dropped 5 bases, with 7 bases sitting between them. Germline values: CDR1 MRHNA, CDR2 SNTAGT. The CDR3 totals 13 residues. The CDR3 DNA follows: TGTGCCAGCAGTGACTCAGAGGGAACTGAAGCTTTCTTT. It is translated as CASSDSEGTEAFF.

This sequence joins TRBV6-5 and TRBJ2-7; 7 bases map to TRBD1. From germline, CDR1 is MNHEY and CDR2 SVGAGI. The J segment lost 0 bases and the V segment lost 11 bases, leaving 7 bases of the junction unmatched. The CDR3 consists of 13 residues. The CDR3 reads CASLGTDSYEQYF. In DNA, the CDR3 is TGTGCCTCCTTAGGGACAGACTCCTACGAGCAGTACTTC.

CDR3 amino acids: CASRQGKGRRGNIQYF. CDR3 coding DNA: TGTGCCAGTAGACAGGGGAAGGGACGGAGAGGGAACATTCAGTACTTC. V and J are TRBV19 and TRBJ2-4; 7 bases agree with TRBD1. The CDR3 covers 16 residues. J lost 7 bases, V lost 6 bases, and 15 bases had no gene match. CDR1 and CDR2 from the germline V gene are LNHDA and SQIVND (reference sequence).

As regards this clone: The junction does not match germline at one end; this may be a read error. The chain combines TRBV7-7 with TRBJ2-6, with 13 bases that match TRBD2. This CDR3 spans 18 amino acids. The V gene's germline CDR1 is SSHAT and CDR2 FNYEAQ (reference sequence). The CDR3: CASSPLTSGRTGANVLTF. CDR3 coding DNA: TGTGCTAGCAGCCCCCTGACTAGCGGGAGGACTGGGGCCAACGTCCTGACTTTC.

The chain has TRBV28 and TRBJ1-4; no clear D. Trimming pared 8 bases from V and 3 bases from J, leaving 13 bases between. Germline CDR1 reads MDHEN; CDR2 reads SYDVKM. The CDR3 is made up of 14 amino acids. The CDR3 is CASGLRSANEKLFF. The CDR3, as DNA: TGTGCCAGCGGACTTCGTTCTGCTAATGAAAAACTGTTTTTT.

The genes are TRBV5-5 and TRBJ2-1; perhaps TRBD2 as D (7 bases). V was clipped by 2 bases and J by 0 bases, with 21 bases between them. Germline loops: CDR1 SGHKS, CDR2 YYEKEE (reference sequence). This CDR3 is built from 19 residues. CDR3 in amino acids: CASSFVFGGGPSSYNEQFF. CDR3 DNA: TGTGCCAGCAGCTTCGTTTTTGGGGGGGGGCCCAGCTCCTACAATGAGCAGTTCTTC.

The chain has TRBV12-5 and TRBJ1-1; D is uncertain. Trimming stripped 8 bases from V and 0 bases from J, with 7 bases between. Germline V CDR1 and CDR2: LGHNT, FRNRAP. The CDR3 runs to 12 residues. The CDR3 DNA follows: TGTGCTAGTACACGGGTGAACACTGAAGCTTTCTTT. It codes for CASTRVNTEAFF.

This clone was observed once. This rearrangement joins TRBV27 to TRBJ1-1; no clear D. V was shortened by 3 bases and J by 2 bases, with 7 bases between the two germline ends. The germline gives CDR1 MNHEY, CDR2 SMNVEV (reference sequence). The CDR3 is made up of 13 amino acids. Written as DNA, the CDR3 is TGTGCCAGCAGTTTCGGGGAAAACACTGAAGCTTTCTTT. It yields the protein CASSFGENTEAFF.

The chain is built from TRBV4-1 and TRBJ1-5; 7 positions match TRBD1. V dropped 4 bases and J dropped 6; count of bases not matched to a gene: 6. The CDR3 has 14 residues. Per the germline V gene, CDR1 is MGHRA and CDR2 is YSYEKL. CDR3 DNA sequence: TGCGCCAGCAGCCCCCGACAGGGAGGTCAGCCCCAGCATTTT. As protein: CASSPRQGGQPQHF.

The chain has TRBV5-1 and TRBJ2-3; TRBD1 agrees at 12 bases. V was clipped by 2 bases and J by 2 bases; unmatched bases: 6. The CDR3 totals 17 residues. Per germline, CDR1 SGHRS and CDR2 YFSETQ. In DNA, the CDR3 is TGCGCCAGCAGCTTCCCCCGGGGACAGGGGGCCACAGATACGCAGTATTTT. Its translation is CASSFPRGQGATDTQYF.

The chain couples TRBV19 to TRBJ1-5, with 9 bases that match TRBD1. V trimming: 1 base; J trimming: 11 bases; junction bases outside the gene matches: 0. Per germline, CDR1 LNHDA and CDR2 SQIVND (reference sequence). The CDR3 is made up of 12 amino acids. The CDR3 DNA is TGTGCCAGTAGTATAGGGGACAGGGCCCAGCATTTT. This sequence encodes CASSIGDRAQHF.

This chain joins TRBV10-2 and TRBJ1-5; possibly TRBD1 for D (5 bases). Germline V gene sequence: CDR1 WSHSY, CDR2 SAAADI. The CDR3 is 13 residues long. Trimming removed 3 bases from V and 7 bases from J, with 10 bases in between. The CDR3 nucleotides read TGCGCCAGCAGTGAAGGGGTAGGACAGCCCCAGCATTTT. Translation: CASSEGVGQPQHF.

The J gene is TRBJ1-1, the V gene TRBV5-1; perhaps TRBD1 as D (5 bases). V lost 7 bases to trimming and J lost 1 base, with 14 bases between them. In germline, CDR1 is SGHRS, CDR2 YFSETQ. The CDR3 covers 14 residues. The DNA for the CDR3 is TGCGCCAGCGGGAAGGGAGGGGAGAACACTGAAGCTTTCTTT. This encodes CASGKGGENTEAFF.

The rearrangement links TRBV5-4 to TRBJ2-2; 8 bases align to TRBD1. With 3 bases clipped from V and 6 bases from J, the junction kept 10 bases outside the gene matches. CDR3 length equals 16 residues. Germline V lookup: CDR1 SGHNT, CDR2 YYREEE (reference sequence). In DNA, the CDR3 is TGTGCCAGCAGCTACGGGACAGGCGTGTTTGCCGGGGAGCTGTTTTTT. Amino acids: CASSYGTGVFAGELFF.

The chain links TRBV6-5 to TRBJ2-7, with TRBD1 identical over 10 bases. CDR1 is MNHEY and CDR2 is SVGAGI in the germline V gene. The CDR3 is made up of 14 amino acids. V lost 3 bases, J lost 6 bases, and 5 bases stayed unmatched. CDR3 sequence: CASSYGDRGSEQYF. CDR3 in DNA: TGTGCCAGCAGTTATGGGGACAGGGGCTCCGAGCAGTACTTC.

This sequence joins TRBV28 and TRBJ1-5, with TRBD1 matching 9 bases. The V gene's germline CDR1 is MDHEN and CDR2 SYDVKM. The CDR3 loop spans 15 amino acids. J gave up 1 base and V 7 bases, and 5 bases lay outside the gene matches. CDR3 in DNA: TGTGCCAGCATAAACGGACAGGGGAGCAATCAGCCCCAGCATTTT. It encodes CASINGQGSNQPQHF.

The chain has TRBV30 and TRBJ1-1, with TRBD1 matching over 7 bases. CDR1 and CDR2 (germline): GTSNPN, SVGIG (reference sequence). This CDR3 spans 13 amino acids. The trim removed 3 bases at V and 6 bases at J, leaving 7 bases unmatched. The CDR3 loop reads CAWRTTGVSEAFF. The DNA of the CDR3 is TGTGCCTGGAGGACTACAGGGGTCTCTGAAGCTTTCTTT.

V gene TRBV3-1 (or the pseudogene TRBV3-2) combines with J gene TRBJ1-1; no clear D. The V end lost 5 bases, the J end lost 7 bases, and 17 bases lay between the germline ends. CDR3 length: 14 residues. Germline V lookup: CDR1 LGHDT, CDR2 YNNKEL (reference sequence). CDR3 region: CASSNTISRSEAFF. In DNA, the CDR3 is TGTGCCAGCAGCAACACGATCTCAAGGAGTGAAGCTTTCTTT.

The chain employs TRBV6-5 and TRBJ2-1; TRBD1 is a possible D gene (6 bases). The CDR3 length is 13 residues. Between the trimmed V and J ends, which lost 6 bases and 4 bases, there was a span of 10 bases. Per germline, CDR1 MNHEY and CDR2 SVGAGI. As DNA, the CDR3 is TGTGCCAGCAGCCGGGACAAATACAATGAGCAGTTCTTC. Encoded protein: CASSRDKYNEQFF.

The V gene is TRBV19, the J gene TRBJ1-1; 11 bases map to TRBD1. The V gene's germline CDR1 is LNHDA and CDR2 SQIVND (reference sequence). The V and J ends lost 4 bases and 5 bases, in that order; junction bases with no gene match: 15. CDR3 length: 18 residues. As DNA, the CDR3 is TGTGCCAGTAGTAGATGGGTGAAGGACAGGGGGCGAAATACTGAAGCTTTCTTT. This codes for CASSRWVKDRGRNTEAFF.